The 30 T cell receptor beta chains in this list originate from one sample, sequenced in a study of blood T cell repertoires in COVID-19. Libraries were prepared by immunoSEQ multiplex PCR; TCRdb keeps only in-frame clonotypes and omits some of them. The sample shows 300,000 to 450,000 clones, about 89% of them seen only once. The specimen was PBMCs or T cells enriched from blood (not recorded which). Receptors were obtained from a man aged 25 to 45 who had recovered from COVID-19.

The rearrangement links TRBV5-1 to TRBJ2-2; weak D call: TRBD2 (5 bases). Trimming cost V 2 bases and J 4 bases, with 12 bases left between them. Germline V lookup: CDR1 SGHRS, CDR2 YFSETQ. The CDR3 has 15 amino acids. CDR3 region: CASSFRDYLTGELFF. Written as DNA, the CDR3 is TGCGCCAGCAGCTTTAGAGACTACCTCACCGGGGAGCTGTTTTTT.

J is TRBJ2-2 and V is TRBV11-2; 7 positions agree with TRBD1. With 5 bases clipped from V and 6 bases from J, the junction kept 9 bases outside the gene matches. This CDR3 comprises 15 residues. Per germline, CDR1 SGHAT and CDR2 FQNNGV. For the CDR3, the DNA is TGTGCCAGCAGCACTCCAAACAGGGGCCCCGGGGAGCTGTTTTTT. Its translation is CASSTPNRGPGELFF.

The V gene is TRBV30, the J gene TRBJ2-3, with 9 bases that match TRBD1. Germline assignment: CDR1 GTSNPN and CDR2 SVGIG (reference sequence). The CDR3 has 13 residues. The V and J ends lost 7 bases and 4 bases, in that order; junction bases with no gene match: 6. CDR3 in amino acids: CAYGQGRADTQYF. For the CDR3, the DNA is TGTGCCTATGGACAGGGGAGGGCAGATACGCAGTATTTT. The full variable domain, in which reference TRBV30 and TRBJ2-3 provide the parts outside the CDR3, is SQTIHQWPATLVQPVGSPLSLECTVEGTSNPNLYWYRQAAGRGLQLLFYSVGIGQISSEVPQNLSASRPQDRQFILSSKKLLLSDSGFYLCAYGQGRADTQYFGPGTRLTVL.

The V and J genes are TRBV2 and TRBJ2-2; D may be TRBD1 (6 bases). Germline assignment: CDR1 SNHLY and CDR2 FYNNEI. Trimming took off 7 bases at V and 3 bases at J, with 15 bases between the two ends. CDR3 size: 15 residues. The CDR3 sequence: CASTEYRGYTGELFF. As DNA, the CDR3 is TGTGCCAGCACCGAATATAGGGGGTACACCGGGGAGCTGTTTTTT. The variable domain in full, completed from reference TRBV2 and TRBJ2-2, reads EPEVTQTPSHQVTQMGQEVILRCVPISNHLYFYWYRQILGQKVEFLVSFYNNEISEKSEIFDDQFSVERPDGSNFTLKIRSTKLEDSAMYFCASTEYRGYTGELFFGEGSRLTVL.

This sequence joins TRBV5-4 and TRBJ2-4; 10 bases agree with TRBD1. Per the germline V gene, CDR1 is SGHNT and CDR2 is YYREEE (reference sequence). Trimming took 4 bases from V and 5 from J; bases not matched to a gene: 3. The CDR3 length is 14 residues. The CDR3 DNA sequence: TGTGCCAGCAGCCCCGACAGGGGGCAAAACATTCAGTACTTC. Its protein is CASSPDRGQNIQYF.

The chain combines TRBV7-3 with TRBJ2-5, with D possibly matching TRBD1 (5 bases). The V gene's germline CDR1 is SGHTA and CDR2 FQGTGA. The CDR3 spans 13 residues. Trimming took 4 bases from V and 4 from J, leaving 10 bases between them. The CDR3 coding sequence is TGTGCCAGCAGCTGGGGCCCAGGAGAGACCCAGTACTTC. Protein: CASSWGPGETQYF.

V and J are TRBV29-1 and TRBJ1-2; 8 nucleotides line up with TRBD1. Germline CDR1 SQVTM, CDR2 ANQGSEA. J gave up 0 bases and V 5 bases, and 11 bases lay outside the gene matches. The CDR3 spans 16 residues. CDR3 nucleotides: TGCAGCGTTCAGAGCAGTCGGACAGGGCCTAACTATGGCTACACCTTC. It specifies CSVQSSRTGPNYGYTF.

With respect to this clone: The same CDR3 also results from other DNA sequences found in this sample. The chain joins TRBV10-1 to TRBJ2-5; tentative D call: TRBD2 (5 bases). Trimming stripped 0 bases from V and 4 bases from J, with 6 bases between. The length of the CDR3 is 13 residues. Germline CDR1 reads WNHNN; CDR2 reads SYGVQD (reference sequence). The CDR3 protein is CASSESRGETQYF. Here the CDR3 DNA reads TGCGCCAGCAGTGAGTCCCGGGGAGAGACCCAGTACTTC.

The J gene is TRBJ1-4, the V gene TRBV29-1; 7 bases map to TRBD1. The germline gives CDR1 SQVTM, CDR2 ANQGSEA. V was pared by 7 bases and J by 10 bases, with 12 bases of the junction left unmatched. The CDR3 runs 13 residues. The CDR3 sequence is CSGSWDRVGKLFF. CDR3 DNA: TGCAGCGGGTCGTGGGACAGAGTGGGAAAACTGTTTTTT.

The gene calls are TRBV18 and TRBJ2-1; 9 bases map to TRBD2. Per the germline V gene, CDR1 is KGHSH and CDR2 is LQKENI. The length of the CDR3 is 16 residues. The J segment lost 2 bases and the V segment lost 3 bases, leaving 5 bases of the junction unmatched. The CDR3 region is CASSPSAGGPYNEQFF. The CDR3 region has the DNA TGTGCCAGCTCACCCTCCGCGGGGGGGCCCTACAATGAGCAGTTCTTC. Full variable domain (rest looked up from reference TRBV18 and TRBJ2-1): NAGVMQNPRHLVRRRGQEARLRCSPMKGHSHVYWYRQLPEEGLKFMVYLQKENIIDESGMPKERFSAEFPKEGPSILRIQQVVRGDSAAYFCASSPSAGGPYNEQFFGPGTRLTVL.

This rearrangement joins TRBV7-2 to TRBJ2-1; 10 bases are a match to TRBD1. The germline V gene has CDR1 SGHTA and CDR2 FQGNSA. V lost 5 bases, J lost 2 bases, and 6 bases stayed unmatched. The CDR3 runs to 16 residues. The CDR3 is CASSNLGTGAYNEQFF. The CDR3 DNA reads as TGTGCCAGCAGCAACCTCGGGACAGGGGCCTACAATGAGCAGTTCTTC.

This chain uses TRBV7-9 with TRBJ1-1; D unclear. Germline-derived CDR1 and CDR2 are SEHNR and FQNEAQ (reference sequence). This CDR3 region has 12 residues. The V end lost 2 bases, the J end lost 9 bases, and 10 bases lay between the germline ends. DNA for the CDR3: TGTGCCAGCAGCTTAACGGAGGAGAAAGCTTTCTTT. The encoded protein is CASSLTEEKAFF.

The rearrangement links TRBV19 to TRBJ1-5; D possibly corresponds to TRBD1 (6 bases). The CDR3 contains 13 residues. Germline CDR1 LNHDA, CDR2 SQIVND (reference sequence). CDR3 sequence (DNA): TGTGCTGCGTCGACAGGACACAATCAGCCCCAGCATTTT. Amino acid sequence: CAASTGHNQPQHF.

This rearrangement joins TRBV9 to TRBJ2-1; 12 bases are a match to TRBD1. The CDR3 is 17 amino acids. CDR1 is SGDLS, CDR2 YYNGEE, per germline. Trimming at V came to 4 bases and at J to 0 bases, leaving 5 bases not matched to a gene. CDR3 sequence (DNA): TGTGCCAGCAGCCCCGGGACAGGGGGCGGCTCCTACAATGAGCAGTTCTTC. Translation gives CASSPGTGGGSYNEQFF.

The V gene is TRBV7-8, the J gene TRBJ2-5; 9 bases are shared with TRBD1. Germline loops: CDR1 SGHVS, CDR2 FQNEAQ. With V trimmed by 3 bases and J by 1 base, 12 bases remained unmatched. This CDR3 is 18 amino acids long. The CDR3 nucleotides are TGTGCCAGCAGCTTTCATTACCCGGGACAGGGACTCCAAGAGACCCAGTACTTC. Encoded protein: CASSFHYPGQGLQETQYF. Based on the CDR3 plus reference TRBV7-8 and TRBJ2-5, the full variable domain is GAGVSQSPRYKVAKRGQDVALRCDPISGHVSLFWYQQALGQGPEFLTYFQNEAQLDKSGLPSDRFFAERPEGSVSTLKIQRTQQEDSAVYLCASSFHYPGQGLQETQYFGPGTRLLVL.

The chain joins TRBV20-1 to TRBJ1-1; no reliable D call. This CDR3 spans 10 amino acids. CDR1 is DFQATT and CDR2 is SNEGSKA in the germline V gene (reference sequence). The germline V and J ends were trimmed by 3 bases and 7 bases, with 6 bases remaining between them. CDR3 protein: CSARSGEAFF. CDR3 nucleotides: TGCAGTGCTAGGTCGGGTGAAGCTTTCTTT.

The chain uses TRBV5-1 and TRBJ1-6, with 7 bases identical to TRBD1. The junction had 11 bases not matched to a gene; V was cut back by 4 bases and J by 10 bases. This CDR3 region has 15 residues. Per germline, CDR1 SGHRS and CDR2 YFSETQ. CDR3 nucleotide sequence: TGCGCCAGCAGCCCTGGGGCAGGGGGACAATCACCCCTCCACTTT. Translation gives CASSPGAGGQSPLHF.

V gene TRBV3-1 (or the pseudogene TRBV3-2) combines with J gene TRBJ1-5; D unresolved. V shed 0 bases and J shed 6 bases, with 6 bases lying between them. Germline values: CDR1 LGHDT, CDR2 YNNKEL (reference sequence). The CDR3 extends over 13 amino acids. The CDR3, as DNA: TGTGCCAGCAGCCAAGACAGGTTTCAGCCCCAGCATTTT. It translates to CASSQDRFQPQHF.

This CDR3 reads CASSMTTNSNQPQHF. The CDR3, as DNA: TGTGCCAGTAGTATGACCACTAATAGCAATCAGCCCCAGCATTTT. The chain carries TRBV19 and TRBJ1-5; D gene unclear. The CDR3 loop spans 15 amino acids. With 3 bases removed from V and 0 bases from J, the gap between germline ends came to 9 bases. Germline V gives CDR1 LNHDA, CDR2 SQIVND (reference sequence).

The chain has TRBV6-2 or TRBV6-3 and TRBJ1-2, with D uncertain. Deletions cut 2 bases from V and 0 bases from J, with 7 bases between. Per the germline V gene, CDR1 is MNHEY and CDR2 is SVGEGT. The CDR3 spans 14 residues. For the CDR3, the DNA is TGTGCCAGCAGTTACAACCGAGCTAACTATGGCTACACCTTC. Protein: CASSYNRANYGYTF.

This clone was recorded once. The chain has TRBV5-1 and TRBJ2-1; 9 nucleotides line up with TRBD2. Germline V gene sequence: CDR1 SGHRS, CDR2 YFSETQ. With 0 bases clipped from V and 2 bases from J, the junction kept 0 bases outside the gene matches. The CDR3 is 15 residues long. The CDR3 sequence is CASSLASGAYNEQFF. The CDR3 coding sequence is TGCGCCAGCAGCTTGGCTAGCGGGGCCTACAATGAGCAGTTCTTC.

V and J are TRBV23-1 and TRBJ1-1, with D perhaps matching TRBD1 (5 bases). TRBV23-1 is an open reading frame whose function is uncertain. This CDR3 is 16 amino acids long. Trimming took 5 bases from V and 10 from J, leaving 26 bases between them. DNA for the CDR3: TGCGCCAGCAGTTCCTCGTTAGGTAGGACACCTAGGGTAGCTTTCTTT. Translating gives CASSSSLGRTPRVAFF.

About this clone: The junction departs from germline at one end; a sequencing error may be responsible. The rearrangement uses TRBV3-1 (or the pseudogene TRBV3-2) and TRBJ1-2; 8 bases agree with TRBD1. Germline CDR1 and CDR2: LGHDT and YNNKEL (reference sequence). This CDR3 contains 14 residues. The CDR3 sequence is CASSQDFLVGQVEF. In DNA form, the CDR3 reads TGTGCCAGCAGCCAAGATTTCTTGGTGGGACAGGTGGAATTC.

The gene calls are TRBV9 and TRBJ2-1, with D maybe TRBD2 (5 bases). CDR1 and CDR2 (germline): SGDLS, YYNGEE. CDR3 length: 14 amino acids. Trimming left V 2 bases short and J 0 bases short, with 6 bases between. CDR3 in amino acids: CASSVGSSYNEQFF. In DNA, the CDR3 is TGTGCCAGCAGCGTGGGGAGCTCCTACAATGAGCAGTTCTTC.

The chain recombines TRBV20-1 with TRBJ2-5; TRBD2 aligns across 9 bases. CDR1 DFQATT and CDR2 SNEGSKA come from the germline V gene (reference sequence). The J segment lost 14 bases and the V segment lost 0 bases, leaving 4 bases of the junction unmatched. The CDR3 totals 11 residues. CDR3 in amino acids: CSARDLSGGYF. Here the CDR3 DNA reads TGCAGTGCTAGAGATCTTAGCGGGGGTTACTTC.

The chain uses TRBV29-1 and TRBJ1-4; 10 bases agree with TRBD1. Germline CDR1 SQVTM, CDR2 ANQGSEA. The length of the CDR3 is 14 residues. After removal of 2 bases from V and 6 bases from J, the junction contained 3 bases not matched to a gene. The CDR3 coding sequence is TGCAGCGTTGAAACCGGGACAGGGGATGAAAAACTGTTTTTT. This encodes CSVETGTGDEKLFF.

This clone was picked up a small number of times. The CDR3 region has the DNA TGTGCCAGCAGCCAAGGGGCGGGGGGTCAGCCCCAGCATTTT. It yields the protein CASSQGAGGQPQHF. V and J are TRBV3-1 (or the pseudogene TRBV3-2) and TRBJ1-5; perhaps TRBD1 as D (5 bases). Trimming pared 1 base from V and 6 bases from J, leaving 10 bases between. This CDR3 is 14 amino acids long. CDR1 is LGHDT and CDR2 is YNNKEL in the germline V gene (reference sequence).

The genes are TRBV13 and TRBJ1-1; TRBD1 agrees at 7 bases. CDR1 PRHDT and CDR2 FYEKMQ come from the germline V gene (reference sequence). The CDR3 extends over 17 amino acids. V gave up 1 base and J gave up 5 bases; unmatched junction bases: 13. For the CDR3, the DNA is TGTGCCAGCAGCTTAGATGCGTGGGCAGGGGGTAAAACTGAAGCTTTCTTT. Its translation: CASSLDAWAGGKTEAFF.

CDR3 sequence (DNA): TGTGCCAGTAGTATATTAAAGAACACTGAAGCTTTCTTT. Encoded protein: CASSILKNTEAFF. This chain joins TRBV19 and TRBJ1-1; D is ambiguous. The CDR3 loop spans 13 amino acids. V lost 2 bases, J lost 1 base, and 5 bases lay in between. CDR1 is LNHDA, CDR2 SQIVND, per germline (reference sequence).

The V gene is TRBV4-3, the J gene TRBJ2-6; D call uncertain. The CDR3 runs 18 residues. V was trimmed by 0 bases and J by 0 bases, leaving 12 bases between them. The germline V gene encodes CDR1 LGHNA and CDR2 YSLEER. In DNA, the CDR3 is TGCGCCAGCAGCCAAGATTCGGCAGGCTTCTCTGGGGCCAACGTCCTGACTTTC. Protein: CASSQDSAGFSGANVLTF.